The sequence of this T cell receptor beta chain was determined in a study of blood T cell repertoires in COVID-19. Trimming cost V 3 bases and J 2 bases; bases outside gene matches: 5. This CDR3 spans 14 amino acids. CDR1 and CDR2 (germline): SGHRS, YFSETQ. Points on this clone: This specimen includes other DNA sequences encoding the same CDR3.

Profiling relied on immunoSEQ multiplex PCR, and the TCRdb table lists in-frame clones only, not all of them. This table has 30,000 to 45,000 clones, more than 70% appearing once. The source of this sequence is a man aged 60 to 75 with acute or convalescent COVID-19. The sequencing sample was made of peripheral blood. The chain combines TRBV5-1 with TRBJ2-7; 7 bases agree with TRBD1. The CDR3 DNA follows: TGCGCCAGCAGCTCTAGGACAGGCCCCTACGAGCAGTACTTC. Residues: CASSSRTGPYEQYF.